The entry below gives a single T cell receptor (beta chain) sequence along with its context. The material for each subset, its genomic DNA, was split evenly across several immunoSEQ plates. The quantity of DNA used in unsorted PBMC replicate PCRs was roughly 320 ng, corresponding to about 30,000 T cell genomes. Produced via immunoSEQ multiplex PCR; TCRdb's table is partial and in-frame only. This sample has about 460,000 clones; more than 70% occur once, and the top ten carry about 12%. These data come from a study of shared clonotypes between healthy human individuals. The specimen sequenced was PBMCs. The TCR originated in a middle-aged woman in good health. Some clones in this sample may be carry-over from other donors' samples.

Written as DNA, the CDR3 is TGTGCCAGCAGTTTAACAAGGGAAAACACTGAAGCTTTCTTT. Translated, it gives CASSLTRENTEAFF. The chain has TRBV28 and TRBJ1-1; D is undetermined. With 2 bases removed from V and 2 bases from J, the gap between germline ends came to 9 bases. This CDR3 is 14 amino acids long. Germline CDR1 MDHEN, CDR2 SYDVKM.